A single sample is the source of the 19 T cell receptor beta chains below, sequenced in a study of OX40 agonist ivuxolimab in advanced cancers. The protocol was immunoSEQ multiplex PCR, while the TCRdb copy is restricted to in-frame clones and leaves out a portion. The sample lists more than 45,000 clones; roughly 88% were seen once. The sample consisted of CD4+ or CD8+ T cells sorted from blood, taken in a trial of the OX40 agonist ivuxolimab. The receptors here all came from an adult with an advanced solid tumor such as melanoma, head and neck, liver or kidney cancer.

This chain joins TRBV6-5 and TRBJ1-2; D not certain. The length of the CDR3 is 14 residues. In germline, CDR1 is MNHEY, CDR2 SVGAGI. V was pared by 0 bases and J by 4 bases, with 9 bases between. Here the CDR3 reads CASSYSIEGYGYTF. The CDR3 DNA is TGTGCCAGCAGTTACTCTATCGAAGGCTATGGCTACACCTTC.

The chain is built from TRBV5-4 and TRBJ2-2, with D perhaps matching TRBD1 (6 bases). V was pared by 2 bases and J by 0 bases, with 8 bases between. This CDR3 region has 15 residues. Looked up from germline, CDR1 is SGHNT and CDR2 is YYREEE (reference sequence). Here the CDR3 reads CASSLQGPNTGELFF. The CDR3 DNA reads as TGTGCCAGCAGCTTACAGGGCCCGAACACCGGGGAGCTGTTTTTT.

The CDR3 DNA sequence: TGTGCCAGCACCACAAGCGGGAGCCCTAAGGATGAGCAGTTCTTC. Translated: CASTTSGSPKDEQFF. The J gene is TRBJ2-1, the V gene TRBV9, with 8 bases aligning to TRBD2. The V gene's germline CDR1 is SGDLS and CDR2 YYNGEE. Trimming removed 6 bases from V and 8 bases from J; junction bases left unmatched: 13. This CDR3 contains 15 residues.

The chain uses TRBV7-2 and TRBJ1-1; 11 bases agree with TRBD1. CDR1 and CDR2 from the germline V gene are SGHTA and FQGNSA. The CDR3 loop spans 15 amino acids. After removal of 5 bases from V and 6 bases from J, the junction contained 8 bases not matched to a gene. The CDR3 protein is CASSPGTGGGAEAFF. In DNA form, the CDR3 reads TGTGCCAGCAGCCCCGGGACAGGGGGAGGAGCTGAAGCTTTCTTT.

Written as DNA, the CDR3 is TGTGCCAGCAGCTTGGTCGGGGTTCCGGGCTACACCTTC. Translating gives CASSLVGVPGYTF. The rearrangement uses TRBV5-4 and TRBJ1-2; D remains unclear. Trimming pared 0 bases from V and 8 bases from J, leaving 11 bases between. Germline CDR1 SGHNT, CDR2 YYREEE (reference sequence). CDR3 size: 13 residues.

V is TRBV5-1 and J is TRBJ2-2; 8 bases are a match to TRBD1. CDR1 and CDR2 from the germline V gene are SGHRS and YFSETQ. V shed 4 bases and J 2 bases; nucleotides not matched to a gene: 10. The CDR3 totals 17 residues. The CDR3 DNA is TGCGCCAGCAGCCTGGGAAACGGACAGGGAAACACCGGGGAGCTGTTTTTT. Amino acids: CASSLGNGQGNTGELFF.

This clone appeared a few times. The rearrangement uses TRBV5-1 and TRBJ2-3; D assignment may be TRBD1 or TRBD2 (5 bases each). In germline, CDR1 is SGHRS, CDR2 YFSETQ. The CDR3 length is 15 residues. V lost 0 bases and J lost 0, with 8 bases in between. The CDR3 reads CASSLAGDSTDTQYF. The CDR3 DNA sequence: TGCGCCAGCAGCTTGGCCGGGGACAGCACAGATACGCAGTATTTT.

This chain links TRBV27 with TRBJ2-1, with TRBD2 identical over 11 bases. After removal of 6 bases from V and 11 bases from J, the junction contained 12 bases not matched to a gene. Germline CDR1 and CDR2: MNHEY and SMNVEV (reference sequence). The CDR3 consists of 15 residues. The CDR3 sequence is CASSSGLAGPGKQFF. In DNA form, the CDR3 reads TGTGCCAGCAGCTCCGGACTAGCGGGCCCAGGGAAGCAGTTCTTC.

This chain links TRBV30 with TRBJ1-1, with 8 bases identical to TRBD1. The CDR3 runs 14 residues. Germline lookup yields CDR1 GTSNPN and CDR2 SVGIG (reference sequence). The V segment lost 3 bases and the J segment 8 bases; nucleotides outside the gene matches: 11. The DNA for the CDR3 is TGTGCCTGGAGGCTAGCAGGGGGCGGGAAGGAAGCTTTCTTT. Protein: CAWRLAGGGKEAFF.

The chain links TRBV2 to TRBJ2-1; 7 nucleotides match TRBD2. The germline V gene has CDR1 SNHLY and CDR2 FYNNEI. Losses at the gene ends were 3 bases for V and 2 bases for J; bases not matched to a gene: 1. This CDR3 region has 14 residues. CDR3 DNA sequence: TGTGCCAGCAGTGAGCTAGCGGCCTACAATGAGCAGTTCTTC. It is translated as CASSELAAYNEQFF.

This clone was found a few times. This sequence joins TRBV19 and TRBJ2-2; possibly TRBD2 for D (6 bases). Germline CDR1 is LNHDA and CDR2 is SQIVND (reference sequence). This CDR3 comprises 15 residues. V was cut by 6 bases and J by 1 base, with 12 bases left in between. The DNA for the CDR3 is TGTGCCAGTAGCACGGGACTCCAGAACACCGGGGAGCTGTTTTTT. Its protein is CASSTGLQNTGELFF.

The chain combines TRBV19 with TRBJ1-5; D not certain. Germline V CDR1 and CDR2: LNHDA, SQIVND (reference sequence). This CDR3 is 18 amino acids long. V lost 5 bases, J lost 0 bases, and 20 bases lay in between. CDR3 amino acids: CASSVGRLGGLSNQPQHF. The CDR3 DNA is TGTGCCAGTAGTGTAGGACGTCTCGGAGGCCTTAGCAATCAGCCCCAGCATTTT.

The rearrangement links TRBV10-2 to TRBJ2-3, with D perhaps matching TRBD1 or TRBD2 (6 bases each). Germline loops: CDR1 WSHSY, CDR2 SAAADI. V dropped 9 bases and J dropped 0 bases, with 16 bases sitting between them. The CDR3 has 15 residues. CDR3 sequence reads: CASSPGAPSTDTQYF. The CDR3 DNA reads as TGCGCCAGTTCCCCGGGGGCCCCCAGCACAGATACGCAGTATTTT.

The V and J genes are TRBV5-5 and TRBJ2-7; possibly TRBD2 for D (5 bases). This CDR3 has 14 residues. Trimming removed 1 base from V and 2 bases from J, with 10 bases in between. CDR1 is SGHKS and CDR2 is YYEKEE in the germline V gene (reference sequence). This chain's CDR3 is CASSLYGKAYEQYF. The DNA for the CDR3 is TGTGCCAGCAGCTTGTACGGGAAAGCCTACGAGCAGTACTTC.

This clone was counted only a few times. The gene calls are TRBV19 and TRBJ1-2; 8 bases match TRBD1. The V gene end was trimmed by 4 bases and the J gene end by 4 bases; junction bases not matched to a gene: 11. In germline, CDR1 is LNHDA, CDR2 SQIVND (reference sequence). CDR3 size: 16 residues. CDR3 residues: CASSTLTDRAAYGYTF. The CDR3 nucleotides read TGTGCCAGTAGTACTCTTACGGACAGGGCGGCCTATGGCTACACCTTC.

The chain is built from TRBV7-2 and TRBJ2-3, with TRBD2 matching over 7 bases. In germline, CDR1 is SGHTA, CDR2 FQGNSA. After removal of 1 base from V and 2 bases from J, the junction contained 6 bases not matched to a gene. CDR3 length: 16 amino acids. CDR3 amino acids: CASSLGLAENTDTQYF. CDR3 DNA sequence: TGTGCCAGCAGCTTAGGCCTAGCGGAAAACACAGATACGCAGTATTTT.

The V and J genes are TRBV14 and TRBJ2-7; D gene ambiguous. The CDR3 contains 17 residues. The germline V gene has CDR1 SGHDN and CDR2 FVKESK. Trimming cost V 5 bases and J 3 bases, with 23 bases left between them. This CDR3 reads CASSESSTFSLIYEQYF. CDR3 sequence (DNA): TGTGCCAGCAGCGAATCATCGACATTCTCCCTCATCTACGAGCAGTACTTC.

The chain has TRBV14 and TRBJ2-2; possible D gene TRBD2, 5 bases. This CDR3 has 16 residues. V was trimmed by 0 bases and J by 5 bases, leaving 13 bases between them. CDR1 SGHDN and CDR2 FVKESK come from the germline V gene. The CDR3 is CASSQEVAPGTGELFF. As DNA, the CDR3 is TGTGCCAGCAGCCAAGAAGTAGCGCCGGGGACCGGGGAGCTGTTTTTT.

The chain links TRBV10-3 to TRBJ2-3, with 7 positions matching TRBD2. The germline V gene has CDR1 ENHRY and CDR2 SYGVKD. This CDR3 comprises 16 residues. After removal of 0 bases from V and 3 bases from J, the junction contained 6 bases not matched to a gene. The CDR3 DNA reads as TGTGCCATCAGTGAGTCTATGCGGGAGAAGACAGATACGCAGTATTTT. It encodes CAISESMREKTDTQYF.